The clone carrying this TCR beta chain was seen a handful of times. The data originate from a study of beta chain features in type 1 diabetes. cDNA synthesis used the whole RNA isolate, giving expressed TCRB sequences. Sequencing used immunoSEQ multiplex PCR; TCRdb keeps in-frame clones, though not all of them. This sample has 350,000 to 400,000 clones, with over 13% found just once. Germline CDR1 SGHRS, CDR2 YFSETQ. The V end lost 5 bases, the J end lost 13 bases, and 18 bases lay between the germline ends. This CDR3 is built from 12 residues. Sequencing used naive CD4+ T cells from blood. The receptor was derived from a young woman in good health. The gene calls are TRBV5-1 and TRBJ1-2, with a tentative D call TRBD1 (5 bases). The CDR3 protein is CASRVGSGVSTF. Written as DNA, the CDR3 is TGCGCCAGCAGAGTCGGCTCGGGGGTGTCCACCTTC.